The 14 T cell receptor beta chains listed next were all sequenced from one sample in a study of identical twins' blood T cells (dated by TCRdb to the early 2010s). Library preparation used 5' RACE. The listed sequencing device is Illumina Genome Analyzer IIx. TCRdb passed the public sequencing reads through fastp at Q25 and MiXCR, retaining productive beta sequences. Identical CDR3 proteins give one entry, which carries the most common genes and DNA. In this sample the table shows roughly 340,000 distinct CDR3 sequences, roughly 31% of which occur a single time. The top ten clonotypes cover roughly 6.1% of the sample. The sample taken for sequencing was PBMCs. The receptors originated from a woman between 18 and 49 years old in good health.

The CDR3 protein is CASSSGTTEAFF. DNA for the CDR3: TGTGCCAGCAGTTCCGGGACCACTGAAGCTTTCTTT. V is TRBV6-2 or TRBV6-3 and J is TRBJ1-1; TRBD1 might be the D (5 bases). The germline V and J ends were trimmed by 4 bases and 4 bases, with 7 bases remaining between them. This CDR3 comprises 12 residues. Germline assignment: CDR1 MNHEY and CDR2 SVGEGT.

This clonotype was seen repeatedly, ten times or more. This chain links TRBV2 with TRBJ2-5; unclear D gene. Deletions cut 8 bases from V and 5 bases from J, with 12 bases between. Germline loops: CDR1 SNHLY, CDR2 FYNNEI. The CDR3 is made up of 12 amino acids. The chain's CDR3 is CASGLLMETQYF. The CDR3 bases are TGTGCCAGCGGTTTGTTGATGGAGACCCAGTACTTC.

The chain combines TRBV29-1 with TRBJ1-4, with D maybe TRBD1 (5 bases). Germline V gives CDR1 SQVTM, CDR2 ANQGSEA. The CDR3 runs to 16 residues. The V and J ends lost 0 bases and 8 bases respectively, with 19 bases between them. CDR3 in amino acids: CSVEDIEGGAGEKLFF. CDR3 DNA: TGCAGCGTTGAAGATATTGAGGGAGGGGCAGGAGAAAAACTGTTTTTT.

The table lists this clonotype with a count of one. A much more abundant neighbour one base away suggests this may be a read error. The chain links TRBV6-1 to TRBJ1-1; possible D gene TRBD1, 5 bases. The CDR3 has 14 residues. With 2 bases removed from V and 6 bases from J, the gap between germline ends came to 13 bases. The germline CDR1 and CDR2 sequences are MNHNS and SASEGT. The CDR3 nucleotides are TGTGCCAGCAGTGAACCAGGGAGATGGGCTGAAGCTTTCTTT. Its translation: CASSEPGRWAEAFF.

This clonotype was detected only a few times. The chain links TRBV19 to TRBJ1-4; the D is unclear. The CDR3 has 15 amino acids. The germline gives CDR1 LNHDA, CDR2 SQIVND (reference sequence). V was pared by 5 bases and J by 0 bases, with 10 bases between. The CDR3 loop is CASSWRVATNEKLFF. The CDR3, as DNA: TGTGCCAGTAGTTGGAGGGTTGCAACTAATGAAAAACTGTTTTTT.

This clonotype was seen many times. The V call is TRBV5-1, the J call TRBJ1-1, with TRBD1 identical over 7 bases. The CDR3 sequence is 17 residues long. Trimming at V came to 0 bases and at J to 1 base, leaving 9 bases not matched to a gene. CDR1 is SGHRS and CDR2 is YFSETQ in the germline V gene. The CDR3 DNA reads TGCGCCAGCAGCTTGGTGGCGACAGGGTGGGGGAACACTGAAGCTTTCTTT. Translated, it gives CASSLVATGWGNTEAFF.

This chain links TRBV9 with TRBJ1-1; D is unresolved. Germline loops: CDR1 SGDLS, CDR2 YYNGEE. With 3 bases removed from V and 4 bases from J, the gap between germline ends came to 13 bases. CDR3 length equals 14 residues. The CDR3 loop reads CASSAPPKGTEAFF. CDR3 nucleotides: TGTGCCAGCAGCGCCCCCCCTAAGGGCACTGAAGCTTTCTTT. The whole variable domain, filled in from reference TRBV9 and TRBJ1-1, reads DSGVTQTPKHLITATGQRVTLRCSPRSGDLSVYWYQQSLDQGLQFLIQYYNGEERAKGNILERFSAQQFPDLHSELNLSSLELGDSALYFCASSAPPKGTEAFFGQGTRLTVV.

This chain uses TRBV29-1 with TRBJ1-2; D not certain. Trimming took 5 bases from V and 2 from J, leaving 6 bases between them. This CDR3 has 11 residues. Germline CDR1 is SQVTM and CDR2 is ANQGSEA. The CDR3 here is CSVNKNYGYTF. The CDR3 DNA is TGCAGCGTTAACAAAAACTATGGCTACACCTTC.

The chain employs TRBV5-1 and TRBJ1-6; 8 nucleotides align to TRBD1. The CDR3 totals 15 residues. Germline V lookup: CDR1 SGHRS, CDR2 YFSETQ. V shed 0 bases, J shed 5 bases, and the junction held 1 base outside the gene matches. CDR3 residues: CASSLEGQDNSPLHF. In nucleotides, the CDR3 is TGCGCCAGCAGCTTGGAGGGACAGGATAATTCACCCCTCCACTTT.

As concerns this clonotype: This clone may be a read error of a much larger clone one base away. In DNA form, the CDR3 reads TGTGCCATCCTTCGAGACTCTCTCTCCTACGAGCGGTACTTC. It codes for CAILRDSLSYERYF. V gene TRBV10-3 combines with J gene TRBJ2-7, with no clear D. Per the germline V gene, CDR1 is ENHRY and CDR2 is SYGVKD. CDR3 size: 14 residues.

This clonotype was seen a handful of times. This rearrangement joins TRBV11-1 to TRBJ2-2; D not resolved. Trimming took 8 bases from V and 4 from J, leaving 14 bases between them. CDR1 is SGHAT and CDR2 is FQDESV in the germline V gene (reference sequence). This CDR3 spans 14 amino acids. The CDR3 DNA is TGTGCCAGCTCCCCCCCCTACACCACCGGGGAGCTGTTTTTT. It encodes CASSPPYTTGELFF.

The rearrangement uses TRBV6-1 and TRBJ2-3; 11 nucleotides align to TRBD2. The germline V gene encodes CDR1 MNHNS and CDR2 SASEGT. The CDR3 loop spans 17 amino acids. J gave up 3 bases and V 1 base, and 6 bases lay outside the gene matches. CDR3 DNA: TGTGCCAGCAGTGAAGTTAGCGGGGGGGCCACAACAGATACGCAGTATTTT. Translated: CASSEVSGGATTDTQYF.

Concerning this clonotype: Given a much more abundant clone one base away, this may be a read error. The chain couples TRBV18 to TRBJ1-6; unclear D gene. This CDR3 comprises 16 residues. CDR1 and CDR2 from the germline V gene are KGHSH and LQKENI. The CDR3 region has the DNA TGTTCCAGCTCCAAGAGTACGGAAGGTCGGAGTTCACCCCTCCACTTT. Translating it yields CSSSKSTEGRSSPLHF. Full variable domain (rest looked up from reference TRBV18 and TRBJ1-6): NAGVMQNPRHLVRRRGQEARLRCSPMKGHSHVYWYRQLPEEGLKFMVYLQKENIIDESGMPKERFSAEFPKEGPSILRIQQVVRGDSAAYFCSSSKSTEGRSSPLHFGNGTRLTVT.

The chain carries TRBV20-1 and TRBJ2-7; TRBD1 agrees at 9 bases. The V segment lost 3 bases and the J segment 4 bases; nucleotides outside the gene matches: 10. CDR1 and CDR2 from the germline V gene are DFQATT and SNEGSKA (reference sequence). This CDR3 comprises 15 residues. CDR3 bases: TGCAGTGCTAGCGACCGGGACAGGGCAACGTACGAGCAGTACTTC. Its translation: CSASDRDRATYEQYF.